This TCR beta chain was obtained from a study of blood T cell repertoires in COVID-19 (dated by TCRdb to about 2020). Study-level background: Collaborator samples came from the United States, Italy and Spain and covered acute and convalescent phases of COVID-19. The material from the prospective study consisted of cDNA or gDNA derived from T cells, B-cell-depleted T cells, or PBMCs. The dataset comprised deeply sampled blood TCRbeta repertoires from subjects exposed to, actively infected with, or recovered from COVID-19. A freely available public database, intended as a resource for researchers studying the immune response to SARS-CoV-2, is where the repertoires were released. The samples were drawn from the first 160 participants of the ongoing ImmuneRACE study and from over 950 subjects provided by 6 global collaborators. The sample metadata nearly always contained a de-identified subject ID, COVID-19 status, age in years and sex. Where available, HLA class I and class II types were taken from metadata supplied by the sample provider and were not determined by assay-based typing.

In regard to this clone: Its antigen remains unidentified. Per-base quality was not reported, and no clone a single base away is much larger than it.

The immunoSEQ Assay, a bias-controlled multiplex PCR, was used to amplify TCRbeta CDR3 regions from genomic DNA. From the authors' description of their analysis: Nucleated cell counts per sample were estimated from amplification of reference gene primers within the assay. To quantify the absolute abundance of each unique TCRbeta CDR3 rearrangement, sequence reads were collapsed and filtered. Productive Simpson clonality was computed per sample as the square root of Simpson's diversity index over productive rearrangements. TCRdb stores this immuneACCESS table with in-frame sequences only. Part of the clones is absent; in the studies checked, under half of the shortfall reflects unresolved V genes, and no reason is known for the rest. Clone size and the V and J calls come from that table; the DNA yielded D and trimming. Within this sample are 62,000 or so clones, with roughly 80% of them counted one time only. Jointly, the top ten make up around 4.1% of the sample.

Participants in the prospective study were enrolled through a virtual design, were aged roughly 18 to 100 years, and lived in under 25 United States geographic areas. In the prospective study, participants were assigned to cohorts based on the clinical history participants reported in a screening survey and a study questionnaire. Mobile phlebotomists in the prospective study collected whole blood, serum and a nasopharyngeal or oropharyngeal swab from every participant. Participants in the prospective study had the option to provide additional blood draws and questionnaires over a roughly 2-month period. Blood samples from the prospective study were shipped frozen or at room temperature prior to DNA extraction. The germline ends are 13 bases apart after V is trimmed by 4 bases and J by 4 bases. Taken from the germline V gene, the CDR1 and CDR2 loops are SQVTM and ANQGSEA. From the cysteine up to the phenylalanine, the CDR3 has a length of 13 residues. Of all the DNA, just the CDR3 is kept, 39 bases in frame from base 1.

Study-wide conclusions, independent of this receptor: How much clinical and demographic metadata was included differed by source and by participant, and the metadata was provided uncurated.

The clonotype comes from a woman in her thirties or forties with acute COVID-19. The sample comprised PBMCs or T cells enriched from blood (not recorded which). The chain was built from TRBV29-1 and TRBJ2-5; confidence is insufficient to name the D gene. DNA sequence: TGCAGCGTTGCATCGAGTGGCGGAGAGACCCAGTACTTC. This is translated as CSVASSGGETQYF.